These 5 T cell receptor beta chains share one sample of origin, sequenced in a study of T cell repertoires in cytomegalovirus infection. TCRdb reprocessed the reads via MiXCR and lists one record per CDR3 protein. The table lists fewer than 200,000 distinct CDR3 sequences, approximately 14% of them singletons, with about a quarter in the top ten. Sequenced: PBMCs. The source of these receptors is a human donor in good health (CMV status not recorded). Some clones in this sample may be carry-over from other donors' samples.

The chain carries TRBV29-1 and TRBJ1-2, with D possibly TRBD1 on 5 matching bases. Germline V CDR1 and CDR2: SQVTM, ANQGSEA. The CDR3 has 16 amino acids. V gave up 4 bases and J gave up 7 bases, with 25 bases separating them. This CDR3 reads CSVGPGGNRGLSGYTF. CDR3 coding DNA: TGCAGCGTTGGCCCTGGGGGGAATCGGGGACTATCTGGCTACACCTTC.

This clonotype was detected ten times or more. J is TRBJ1-2 and V is TRBV7-9; D call uncertain. This CDR3 is built from 16 residues. The germline V and J ends were trimmed by 3 bases and 0 bases, with 14 bases remaining between them. Germline V lookup: CDR1 SEHNR, CDR2 FQNEAQ (reference sequence). CDR3 protein: CASSLRHGAANYGYTF. The CDR3 coding sequence is TGTGCCAGCAGCTTGAGACACGGTGCTGCTAACTATGGCTACACCTTC.

The V and J genes are TRBV7-6 and TRBJ2-1, with 9 positions matching TRBD2. Looked up from germline, CDR1 is SGHVS and CDR2 is FNYEAQ. V dropped 5 bases and J dropped 4; count of bases not matched to a gene: 6. The CDR3 length is 15 residues. CDR3: CASSTRLAAYNEQFF. CDR3 sequence (DNA): TGTGCCAGCAGCACACGACTAGCGGCTTACAATGAGCAGTTCTTC.

The V gene is TRBV28, the J gene TRBJ1-6; 10 bases are a match to TRBD1. The CDR3 runs to 15 residues. Looked up from germline, CDR1 is MDHEN and CDR2 is SYDVKM. V was clipped by 5 bases and J by 7 bases; unmatched bases: 5. This chain's CDR3 is CASSARQGANSPLHF. For the CDR3, the DNA is TGTGCCAGCAGTGCCCGACAGGGGGCAAATTCACCCCTCCACTTT. The full variable domain, its missing parts supplied by reference TRBV28 and TRBJ1-6, is DVKVTQSSRYLVKRTGEKVFLECVQDMDHENMFWYRQDPGLGLRLIYFSYDVKMKEKGDIPEGYSVSREKKERFSLILESASTNQTSMYLCASSARQGANSPLHFGNGTRLTVT.

J is TRBJ1-2 and V is TRBV29-1; TRBD1 might be the D (6 bases). Germline CDR1 reads SQVTM; CDR2 reads ANQGSEA. V gave up 6 bases and J gave up 5 bases, with 16 bases separating them. This CDR3 is 13 amino acids long. The CDR3 reads CSVVGGRPYGYTF. The CDR3 DNA follows: TGCAGCGTCGTCGGGGGGCGACCGTATGGCTACACCTTC.